This T cell receptor (beta chain) was sequenced in a study of PD-1 blockade in mismatch repair-deficient tumors. Study-level background: All were previously treated, progressing patients with some twelve mismatch repair-deficient cancer types.

V shed 1 base and J shed 2 bases, with 12 bases lying between them. Germline V gene sequence: CDR1 SGHAT, CDR2 FQNNGV. The CDR3 totals 15 residues. This clone was detected once. No antigen is known for it. Mismatch repair deficiency was confirmed in all patients, by PCR or immunohistochemistry. TCR sequencing covered three patients who responded to pembrolizumab. Overall study results and limits: Rapid post-treatment expansion, then contraction, generally preceding radiologic response, marked tumor-resident clones.

Repertoires were generated with immunoSEQ multiplex PCR, while TCRdb's copy carries only in-frame clones and drops some. The sample has about 120,000 clones; about nine tenths are singletons. This receptor was identified in an adult with mismatch repair-deficient cancer. Sequenced material: peripheral blood, taken 72 weeks after starting pembrolizumab. This chain links TRBV11-2 with TRBJ2-7, with D possibly being TRBD2 (5 bases). CDR3 amino acids: CASSLGRTGTYEQYF. In DNA form, the CDR3 reads TGTGCCAGCAGCTTAGGGAGGACTGGGACCTACGAGCAGTACTTC.